The 16 T cell receptor beta chains below were found in one sample sequenced in a study of technical replicates of blood from a handful of donors. The table came from immunoSEQ multiplex PCR; TCRdb's copy has only in-frame clones and leaves some out. The sample holds 80,000 to 95,000 clones, just under 95% seen once. The sequenced sample was T cells isolated from PBMCs. These receptors all come from a human donor in good health.

V usage is TRBV19 and J usage is TRBJ1-2, with D possibly matching TRBD1 (5 bases). Trimming removed 5 bases from V and 3 bases from J, with 13 bases in between. Germline CDR1 LNHDA, CDR2 SQIVND (reference sequence). The CDR3 covers 14 residues. CDR3 DNA: TGTGCCAGTAGTCGTCAGGGTTCCTACTATGGCTACACCTTC. Translated, it gives CASSRQGSYYGYTF.

The chain couples TRBV13 to TRBJ2-3, with a possible D match to TRBD1 (5 bases). Germline CDR1 PRHDT, CDR2 FYEKMQ (reference sequence). Trimming removed 2 bases at V and 4 bases at J, with 13 bases between. The CDR3 sequence is 15 residues long. In DNA form, the CDR3 reads TGTGCCAGCAGCTTAAGGGGTATTGACTCAGATACGCAGTATTTT. This gives the protein CASSLRGIDSDTQYF.

The rearrangement joins TRBV11-3 to TRBJ1-1; 9 bases line up with TRBD1. Germline V gene lookup returns CDR1 SGHNT and CDR2 YENEEA. The CDR3 runs to 15 residues. V trimming: 4 bases; J trimming: 5 bases; junction bases outside the gene matches: 8. This CDR3 reads CASSSWTGVATEAFF. CDR3 in DNA: TGTGCCAGCAGCTCATGGACAGGGGTAGCGACTGAAGCTTTCTTT.

J is TRBJ2-7 and V is TRBV6-5, with D maybe TRBD1 (5 bases). The CDR3 length is 12 residues. Germline lookup yields CDR1 MNHEY and CDR2 SVGAGI. V lost 6 bases, J lost 3 bases, and 9 bases lay in between. In DNA form, the CDR3 reads TGTGCCAGCAGGGACATGGGCTACGAGCAGTACTTC. This encodes CASRDMGYEQYF.

The sample holds one count of this clone. The CDR3 reads CATVEGGGTEAFF. In DNA, the CDR3 is TGTGCCACCGTGGAGGGGGGGGGCACTGAAGCTTTCTTT. The chain recombines TRBV2 with TRBJ1-1, with D perhaps TRBD1 (6 bases). Trimming left V 10 bases short and J 4 bases short, with 16 bases between. Germline CDR1 reads SNHLY; CDR2 reads FYNNEI. This CDR3 is built from 13 residues.

This chain connects TRBV15 to TRBJ2-5, with 11 bases aligning to TRBD2. This CDR3 has 16 amino acids. V trimming: 1 base; J trimming: 9 bases; junction bases outside the gene matches: 10. CDR1 LNHNV and CDR2 YYDKDF come from the germline V gene (reference sequence). The chain's CDR3 is CATSRGLAGGRGPQYF. CDR3 nucleotides: TGTGCCACCAGCAGAGGGCTAGCGGGGGGCCGGGGGCCCCAGTACTTC.

This chain links TRBV6-1 with TRBJ2-5, with 13 bases identical to TRBD2. CDR1 is MNHNS and CDR2 is SASEGT in the germline V gene. The ends lost 5 bases at V and 1 base at J; junction bases unmatched: 1. The CDR3 loop spans 15 amino acids. The CDR3 sequence is CASSRLAGGQETQYF. The DNA of the CDR3 is TGTGCCAGCAGTAGACTAGCGGGGGGCCAAGAGACCCAGTACTTC.

The table lists this clone with a few counts. J is TRBJ1-1 and V is TRBV9; no firm D call. Germline CDR1 and CDR2: SGDLS and YYNGEE. The CDR3 contains 13 residues. V was clipped by 3 bases and J by 5 bases, with 11 bases between them. The CDR3 nucleotides are TGTGCCAGCAGCGAGTGGACGGGAACTGAAGCTTTCTTT. It translates to CASSEWTGTEAFF. Drawing the rest from reference TRBV9 and TRBJ1-1, the complete variable domain is DSGVTQTPKHLITATGQRVTLRCSPRSGDLSVYWYQQSLDQGLQFLIQYYNGEERAKGNILERFSAQQFPDLHSELNLSSLELGDSALYFCASSEWTGTEAFFGQGTRLTVV.

This chain links TRBV5-1 with TRBJ2-3, with 9 nucleotides matching TRBD2. CDR1 is SGHRS and CDR2 is YFSETQ in the germline V gene. The CDR3 is made up of 17 amino acids. V trimming: 0 bases; J trimming: 6 bases; junction bases outside the gene matches: 11. The CDR3 DNA follows: TGCGCCAGCAGCTTGGCGGTAGGCGGGGGGGCTGTGGATACGCAGTATTTT. This sequence encodes CASSLAVGGGAVDTQYF.

The CDR3 protein is CASSEDRNYGYTF. The CDR3 coding sequence is TGTGCCAGTAGTGAAGACAGAAACTATGGCTACACCTTC. V usage is TRBV19 and J usage is TRBJ1-2, with D possibly matching TRBD1 (5 bases). This CDR3 spans 13 amino acids. Between the trimmed V and J ends, which lost 5 bases and 2 bases, there was a span of 9 bases. The germline V gene has CDR1 LNHDA and CDR2 SQIVND (reference sequence).

The V call is TRBV5-4, the J call TRBJ2-1; 7 nucleotides line up with TRBD2. Per germline, CDR1 SGHNT and CDR2 YYREEE (reference sequence). The trim removed 4 bases at V and 3 bases at J, leaving 10 bases unmatched. The length of the CDR3 is 16 residues. CDR3 bases: TGTGCCAGCAGCCCTTGGGGGAGGGCGGTCTACAATGAGCAGTTCTTC. It encodes CASSPWGRAVYNEQFF.

The rearrangement uses TRBV4-1 and TRBJ2-4; the D is unclear. The V end lost 1 base, the J end lost 1 base, and 17 bases lay between the germline ends. This CDR3 has 18 amino acids. The germline gives CDR1 MGHRA, CDR2 YSYEKL. The CDR3 nucleotides read TGCGCCAGCAGCCAAGGTCCTTTGGTTGAGGATGCCAAAAACATTCAGTACTTC. It yields the protein CASSQGPLVEDAKNIQYF.

The rearrangement uses TRBV9 and TRBJ2-7; 8 bases align to TRBD2. The CDR3 extends over 16 amino acids. Germline loops: CDR1 SGDLS, CDR2 YYNGEE. The ends lost 4 bases at V and 6 bases at J; junction bases unmatched: 15. This CDR3 is CASSPPLRTSLGEQYF. The CDR3 DNA sequence: TGTGCCAGCAGCCCCCCATTGAGGACTAGCCTAGGCGAGCAGTACTTC.

The CDR3 is CASSESWSVAEAFF. In DNA, the CDR3 is TGTGCCAGCAGTGAATCCTGGTCAGTCGCTGAAGCTTTCTTT. The chain recombines TRBV6-1 with TRBJ1-1, with no clear D. CDR1 MNHNS and CDR2 SASEGT come from the germline V gene. The CDR3 consists of 14 residues. Trimming shortened V by 2 bases and J by 6 bases, and 13 bases separated the two germline ends.

V is TRBV7-9 and J is TRBJ2-5, with 11 nucleotides matching TRBD2. CDR1 is SEHNR, CDR2 FQNEAQ, per germline (reference sequence). CDR3 length: 14 residues. The ends lost 3 bases at V and 5 bases at J; junction bases unmatched: 2. Written as DNA, the CDR3 is TGTGCCAGCAGCTTTACTAGCGGGGGTGAGACCCAGTACTTC. This codes for CASSFTSGGETQYF.

The chain recombines TRBV9 with TRBJ2-1; D gene uncertain. From germline, CDR1 is SGDLS and CDR2 YYNGEE. The CDR3 runs 13 residues. The ends were cut back, 4 bases at V and 5 bases at J, with 10 bases in the middle. As DNA, the CDR3 is TGTGCCAGCAGCCCTTTCCGGGACAATGAGCAGTTCTTC. Its protein is CASSPFRDNEQFF.